Listed below are T cell receptor beta chains from one sample, sequenced in a study of CD8 T cells in ankylosing spondylitis. TCRdb re-called the 5' RACE reads with MiXCR, one entry per CDR3 protein. The repertoire holds hundreds of thousands of distinct CDR3 sequences, with roughly 25% as singletons. The sample was blood, either unsorted or a sorted T cell fraction (not recorded which). The receptor set was obtained from a male donor with ankylosing spondylitis or in good health (not recorded which). Both conserved end residues are part of each CDR3. D genes are given only for firm matches. Only some rows state a clone size, as once, few, many or a class for expanded clones.

d_gene: -
v_gene: TRBV7-2
abundance: few
j_gene: TRBJ2-4
len: 15
CDR3aa: CASSLAKGSKNIQYF
CDR3nt: TGTGCCAGCAGCTTAGCGAAAGGGTCCAAAAACATTCAGTACTTC

d_gene: -
v_gene: TRBV5-6
abundance: -
j_gene: TRBJ2-7
len: 14
CDR3aa: CASSLAIDVVEQYF
CDR3nt: TGTGCCAGCAGCTTAGCCATCGACGTGGTGGAGCAGTACTTC

d_gene: -
v_gene: TRBV12-3/TRBV12-4
abundance: once
j_gene: TRBJ1-1
len: 13
CDR3aa: CASSFTVDNQAFF
CDR3nt: TGTGCCAGCAGTTTTACGGTTGACAATCAAGCTTTCTTT

d_gene: -
v_gene: TRBV18
abundance: once
j_gene: TRBJ1-2
len: 14
CDR3aa: CASSAVVEGGGYTF
CDR3nt: TGTGCCAGCTCAGCAGTTGTGGAGGGTGGAGGCTACACCTTC

d_gene: -
v_gene: TRBV7-2
abundance: many
j_gene: TRBJ2-5
len: 15
CDR3aa: CASSLGSWYQETQYF
CDR3nt: TGTGCCAGCAGCTTAGGTAGCTGGTACCAAGAGACCCAGTACTTC

d_gene: -
v_gene: TRBV12-3/TRBV12-4
abundance: few
j_gene: TRBJ2-5
len: 13
CDR3aa: CASTMGTVETQYF
CDR3nt: TGTGCCAGCACCATGGGGACTGTAGAGACCCAGTACTTC

d_gene: TRBD2
v_gene: TRBV7-2
abundance: -
j_gene: TRBJ2-5
len: 17
CDR3aa: CASSLAGSRLAHKTQYF
CDR3nt: TGTGCCAGCAGCTTAGCGGGTTCTAGACTAGCTCACAAGACCCAGTACTTC

d_gene: TRBD2
v_gene: TRBV6-1
abundance: many
j_gene: TRBJ2-1
len: 15
CDR3aa: CASSIGTSGKNEQFF
CDR3nt: TGTGCCAGCAGTATTGGGACTAGCGGGAAGAATGAGCAGTTCTTC

d_gene: TRBD1
v_gene: TRBV28
abundance: many
j_gene: TRBJ2-2
len: 15
CDR3aa: CASSTQGAGTGELFF
CDR3nt: TGTGCCAGCAGTACCCAGGGGGCGGGGACCGGGGAGCTGTTTTTT

d_gene: TRBD1
v_gene: TRBV5-1
abundance: -
j_gene: TRBJ2-5
len: 15
CDR3aa: CASSWTGGEGETQYF
CDR3nt: TGCGCCAGCAGCTGGACAGGGGGAGAGGGAGAGACCCAGTACTTC

d_gene: TRBD1
v_gene: TRBV25-1
abundance: few
j_gene: TRBJ2-2
len: 14
CDR3aa: CASNRDSGTGELFF
CDR3nt: TGTGCCAGCAACCGGGACAGCGGCACCGGGGAGCTGTTTTTT

d_gene: TRBD2
v_gene: TRBV20-1
abundance: few
j_gene: TRBJ2-1
len: 15
CDR3aa: CSAVPLAGLGSEQFF
CDR3nt: TGCAGTGCCGTACCATTAGCGGGACTAGGGTCTGAGCAGTTCTTC

d_gene: TRBD2
v_gene: TRBV6-5
abundance: many
j_gene: TRBJ2-1
len: 19
CDR3aa: CASSYISPGGGTFVNEQFF
CDR3nt: TGTGCCAGCAGTTATATATCTCCCGGGGGGGGAACGTTCGTGAATGAGCAGTTCTTC

d_gene: -
v_gene: TRBV29-1
abundance: many
j_gene: TRBJ2-3
len: 12
CDR3aa: CSVAQGIDTQYF
CDR3nt: TGCAGCGTTGCTCAGGGAATAGATACGCAGTATTTT

d_gene: -
v_gene: TRBV12-3/TRBV12-4
abundance: many
j_gene: TRBJ2-7
len: 15
CDR3aa: CASSLEQGTTSMQYF
CDR3nt: TGTGCCAGCAGTTTAGAACAGGGGACTACGTCTATGCAGTACTTC

d_gene: -
v_gene: TRBV4-2
abundance: few
j_gene: TRBJ1-5
len: 15
CDR3aa: CASSQSGGEAQPQHF
CDR3nt: TGTGCCAGCAGCCAAAGCGGGGGAGAAGCCCAGCCCCAGCATTTT

d_gene: -
v_gene: TRBV5-1
abundance: many
j_gene: TRBJ2-3
len: 15
CDR3aa: CASSFTGALTDTQYF
CDR3nt: TGCGCCAGCAGCTTCACGGGAGCTTTGACAGATACGCAGTATTTT

d_gene: -
v_gene: TRBV20-1
abundance: -
j_gene: TRBJ2-5
len: 14
CDR3aa: CSATPGRGLKTQYF
CDR3nt: TGCAGTGCTACCCCGGGGAGGGGGCTCAAGACCCAGTACTTC